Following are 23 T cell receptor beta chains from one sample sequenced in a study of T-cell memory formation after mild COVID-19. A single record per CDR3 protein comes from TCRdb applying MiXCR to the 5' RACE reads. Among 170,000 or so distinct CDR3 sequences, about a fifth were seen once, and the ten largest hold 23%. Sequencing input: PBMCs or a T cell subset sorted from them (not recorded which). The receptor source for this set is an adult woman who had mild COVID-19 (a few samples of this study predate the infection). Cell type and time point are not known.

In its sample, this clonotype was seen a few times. CDR3 in amino acids: CASRGLRSYNEQFF. As DNA, the CDR3 is TGCGCCAGCAGGGGACTCCGCTCCTACAATGAGCAGTTCTTC. The chain links TRBV5-1 to TRBJ2-1; tentatively, D is TRBD2 (6 bases). The V and J ends lost 5 bases and 0 bases respectively, with 9 bases between them. The CDR3 has 14 amino acids. From germline, CDR1 is SGHRS and CDR2 YFSETQ.

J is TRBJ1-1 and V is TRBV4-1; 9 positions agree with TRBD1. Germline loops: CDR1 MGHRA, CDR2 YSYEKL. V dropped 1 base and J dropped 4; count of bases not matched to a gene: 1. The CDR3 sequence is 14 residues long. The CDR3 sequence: CASSQVGQGTEAFF. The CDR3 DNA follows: TGCGCCAGCAGCCAAGTGGGACAGGGCACTGAAGCTTTCTTT.

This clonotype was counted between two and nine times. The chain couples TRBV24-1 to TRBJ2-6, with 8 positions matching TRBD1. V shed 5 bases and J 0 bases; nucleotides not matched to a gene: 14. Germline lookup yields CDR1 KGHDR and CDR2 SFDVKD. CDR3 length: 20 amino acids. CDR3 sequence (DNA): TGTGCCACCAGTGCCGTTGAGGCAGGGGGCTCTAGCTCTGGGGCCAACGTCCTGACTTTC. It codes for CATSAVEAGGSSSGANVLTF.

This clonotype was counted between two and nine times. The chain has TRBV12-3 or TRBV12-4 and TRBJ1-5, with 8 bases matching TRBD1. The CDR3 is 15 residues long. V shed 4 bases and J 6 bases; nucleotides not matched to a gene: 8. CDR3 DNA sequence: TGTGCCAGCAGTTCAACTGACAGGGGATTTCAGCCCCAGCATTTT. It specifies CASSSTDRGFQPQHF.

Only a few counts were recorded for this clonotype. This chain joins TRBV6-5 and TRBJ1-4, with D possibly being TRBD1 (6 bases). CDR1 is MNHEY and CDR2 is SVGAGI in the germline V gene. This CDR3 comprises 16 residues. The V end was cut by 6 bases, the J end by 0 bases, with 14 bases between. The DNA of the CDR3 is TGTGCCAGCAGGCCACAGGGTAGTGCAACTAATGAAAAACTGTTTTTT. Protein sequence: CASRPQGSATNEKLFF.

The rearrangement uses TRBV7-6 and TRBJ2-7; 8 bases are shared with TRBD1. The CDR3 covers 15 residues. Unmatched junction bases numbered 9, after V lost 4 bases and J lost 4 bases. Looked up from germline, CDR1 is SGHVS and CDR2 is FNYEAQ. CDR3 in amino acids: CASSYRPGQDYEQYF. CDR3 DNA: TGTGCCAGCAGCTATCGTCCGGGACAGGATTACGAGCAGTACTTC.

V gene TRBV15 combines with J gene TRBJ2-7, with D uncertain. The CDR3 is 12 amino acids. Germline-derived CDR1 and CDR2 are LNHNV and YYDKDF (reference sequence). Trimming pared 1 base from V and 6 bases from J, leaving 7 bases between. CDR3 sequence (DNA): TGTGCCACCAGCAGAGTTGGGTCCGAGCAGTACTTC. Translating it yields CATSRVGSEQYF.

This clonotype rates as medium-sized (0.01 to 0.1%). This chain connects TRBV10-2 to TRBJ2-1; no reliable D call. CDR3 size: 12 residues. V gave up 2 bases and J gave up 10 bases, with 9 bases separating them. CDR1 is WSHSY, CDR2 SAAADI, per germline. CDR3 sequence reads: CASSETASEQFF. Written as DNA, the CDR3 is TGCGCCAGCAGTGAGACGGCTTCCGAGCAGTTCTTC.

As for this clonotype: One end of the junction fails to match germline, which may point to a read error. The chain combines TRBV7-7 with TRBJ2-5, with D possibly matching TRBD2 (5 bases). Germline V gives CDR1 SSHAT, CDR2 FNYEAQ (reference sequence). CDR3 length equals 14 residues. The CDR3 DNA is TGTGCTAGCAGCCGCTTGCCCGGGGTGGAGACCCAGTACTTC. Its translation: CASSRLPGVETQYF.

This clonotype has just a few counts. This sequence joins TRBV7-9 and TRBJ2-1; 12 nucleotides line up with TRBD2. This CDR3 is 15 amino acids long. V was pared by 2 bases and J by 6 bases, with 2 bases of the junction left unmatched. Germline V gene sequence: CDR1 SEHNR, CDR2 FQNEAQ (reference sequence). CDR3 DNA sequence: TGTGCCAGCAGCTTACTAGCGGGAGGGCGCAATGAGCAGTTCTTC. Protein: CASSLLAGGRNEQFF.

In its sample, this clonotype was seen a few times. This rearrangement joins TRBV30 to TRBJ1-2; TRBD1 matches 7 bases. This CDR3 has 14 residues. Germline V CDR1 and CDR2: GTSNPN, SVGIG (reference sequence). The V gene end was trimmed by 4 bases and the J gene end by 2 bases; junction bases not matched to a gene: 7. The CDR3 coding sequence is TGTGCCTGGATCCGGGGACAGACCAACTATGGCTACACCTTC. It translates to CAWIRGQTNYGYTF. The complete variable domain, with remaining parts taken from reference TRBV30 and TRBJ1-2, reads SQTIHQWPATLVQPVGSPLSLECTVEGTSNPNLYWYRQAAGRGLQLLFYSVGIGQISSEVPQNLSASRPQDRQFILSSKKLLLSDSGFYLCAWIRGQTNYGYTFGSGTRLTVV.

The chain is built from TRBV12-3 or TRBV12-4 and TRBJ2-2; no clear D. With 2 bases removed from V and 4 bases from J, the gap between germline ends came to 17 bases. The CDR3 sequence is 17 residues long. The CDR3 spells CASSLYGPAVGTGELFF. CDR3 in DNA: TGTGCCAGCAGTTTATACGGGCCAGCTGTGGGCACCGGGGAGCTGTTTTTT.

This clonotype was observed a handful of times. CDR3 bases: TGCAGTGCCGCCCAGGACAGCCACTATGGCTACACCTTC. Protein: CSAAQDSHYGYTF. The gene calls are TRBV20-1 and TRBJ1-2; a possible D gene is TRBD1 (6 bases). This CDR3 comprises 13 residues. V was cut by 6 bases and J by 3 bases, with 14 bases left in between. CDR1 DFQATT and CDR2 SNEGSKA come from the germline V gene (reference sequence).

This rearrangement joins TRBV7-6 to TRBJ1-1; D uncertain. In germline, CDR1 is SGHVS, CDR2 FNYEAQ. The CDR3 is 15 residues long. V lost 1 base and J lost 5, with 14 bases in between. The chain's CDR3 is CASSLVEGVTTEAFF. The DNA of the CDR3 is TGTGCCAGCAGCTTAGTAGAGGGTGTCACGACTGAAGCTTTCTTT.

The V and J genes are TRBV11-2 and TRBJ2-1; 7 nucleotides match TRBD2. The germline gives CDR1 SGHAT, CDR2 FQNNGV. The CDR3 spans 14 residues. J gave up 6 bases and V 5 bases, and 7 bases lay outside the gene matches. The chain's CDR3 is CASSDPRERNEQFF. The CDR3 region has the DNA TGTGCCAGCAGCGACCCGCGGGAGCGCAATGAGCAGTTCTTC.

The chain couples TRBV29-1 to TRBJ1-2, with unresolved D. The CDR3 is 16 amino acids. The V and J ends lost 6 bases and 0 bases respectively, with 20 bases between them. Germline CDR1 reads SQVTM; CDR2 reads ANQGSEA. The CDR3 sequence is CSVEGPEEKPNYGYTF. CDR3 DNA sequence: TGCAGCGTCGAGGGCCCAGAGGAAAAGCCTAACTATGGCTACACCTTC.

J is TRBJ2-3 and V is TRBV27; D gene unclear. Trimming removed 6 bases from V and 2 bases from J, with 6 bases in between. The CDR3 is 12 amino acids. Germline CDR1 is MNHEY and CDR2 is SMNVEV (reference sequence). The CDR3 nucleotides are TGTGCCAGCAGGGGCTACACAGATACGCAGTATTTT. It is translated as CASRGYTDTQYF.

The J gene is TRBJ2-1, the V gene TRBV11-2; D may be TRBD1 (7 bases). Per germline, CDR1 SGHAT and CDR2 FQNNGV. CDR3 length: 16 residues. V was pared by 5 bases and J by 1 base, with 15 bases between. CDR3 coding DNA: TGTGCCAGCAGCGGACCGGGGGACAGATCCTACAATGAGCAGTTCTTC. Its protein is CASSGPGDRSYNEQFF.

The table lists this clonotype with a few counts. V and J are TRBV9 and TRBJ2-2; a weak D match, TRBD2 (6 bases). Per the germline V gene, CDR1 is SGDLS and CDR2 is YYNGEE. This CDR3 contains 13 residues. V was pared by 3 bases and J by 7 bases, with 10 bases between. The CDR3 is CASSAGSGGELFF. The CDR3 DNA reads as TGTGCCAGCAGCGCCGGGAGCGGCGGGGAGCTGTTTTTT.

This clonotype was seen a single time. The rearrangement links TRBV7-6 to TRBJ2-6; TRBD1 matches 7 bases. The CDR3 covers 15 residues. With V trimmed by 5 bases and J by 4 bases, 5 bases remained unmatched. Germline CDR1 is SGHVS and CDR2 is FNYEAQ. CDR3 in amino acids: CASSPGTDGANVLTF. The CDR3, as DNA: TGTGCCAGCAGCCCAGGGACAGACGGGGCCAACGTCCTGACTTTC.

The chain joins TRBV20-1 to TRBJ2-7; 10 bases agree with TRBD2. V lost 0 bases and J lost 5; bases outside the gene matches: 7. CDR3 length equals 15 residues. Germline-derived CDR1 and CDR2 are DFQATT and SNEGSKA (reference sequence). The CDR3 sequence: CSARDRGLATHEQYF. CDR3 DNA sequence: TGCAGTGCTAGAGATCGGGGACTAGCGACCCACGAGCAGTACTTC.

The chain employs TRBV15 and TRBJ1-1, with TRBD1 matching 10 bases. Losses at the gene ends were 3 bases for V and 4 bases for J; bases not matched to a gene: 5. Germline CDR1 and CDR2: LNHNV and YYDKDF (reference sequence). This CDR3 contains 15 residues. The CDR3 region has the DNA TGTGCCACCAGCAGCTCCGGGACAGGGGTCACTGAAGCTTTCTTT. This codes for CATSSSGTGVTEAFF.

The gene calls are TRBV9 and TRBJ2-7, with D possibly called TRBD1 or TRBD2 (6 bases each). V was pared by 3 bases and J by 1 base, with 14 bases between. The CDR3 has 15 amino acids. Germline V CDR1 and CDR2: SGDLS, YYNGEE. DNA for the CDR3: TGTGCCAGCAGCGACGGGGGCGCATCTTCCTACGAGCAGTACTTC. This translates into CASSDGGASSYEQYF. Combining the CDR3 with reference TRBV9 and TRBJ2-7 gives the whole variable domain DSGVTQTPKHLITATGQRVTLRCSPRSGDLSVYWYQQSLDQGLQFLIQYYNGEERAKGNILERFSAQQFPDLHSELNLSSLELGDSALYFCASSDGGASSYEQYFGPGTRLTVT.